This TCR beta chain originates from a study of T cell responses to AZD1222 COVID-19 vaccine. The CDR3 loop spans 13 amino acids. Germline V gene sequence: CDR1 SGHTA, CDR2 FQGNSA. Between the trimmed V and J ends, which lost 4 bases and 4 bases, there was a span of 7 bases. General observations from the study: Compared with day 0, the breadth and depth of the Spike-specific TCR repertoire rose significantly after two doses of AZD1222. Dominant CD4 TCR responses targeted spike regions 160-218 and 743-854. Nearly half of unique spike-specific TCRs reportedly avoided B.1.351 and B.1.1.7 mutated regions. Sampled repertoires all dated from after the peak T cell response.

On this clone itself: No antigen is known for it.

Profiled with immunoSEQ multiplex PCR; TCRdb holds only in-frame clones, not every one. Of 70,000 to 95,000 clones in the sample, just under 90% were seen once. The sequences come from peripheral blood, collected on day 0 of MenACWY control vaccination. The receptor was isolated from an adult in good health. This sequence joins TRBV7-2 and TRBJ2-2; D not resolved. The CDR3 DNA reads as TGTGCCAGCAGCTCCGATCGCACCGGGGAGCTGTTTTTT. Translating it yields CASSSDRTGELFF.